These 19 T cell receptor beta chains were all obtained from the same sample, sequenced in a study of T cell repertoires in cytomegalovirus infection. TCRdb recomputed calls from the reads with MiXCR, one row per CDR3 protein. The profile covers more than 400,000 distinct CDR3 sequences, with more than 20% appearing a single time and less than 15% taken by the ten largest. Source material: PBMCs. Source of these receptors: a human donor in good health (CMV status not recorded). Some clones in this sample may be carry-over from other donors' samples.

The rearrangement joins TRBV6-6 to TRBJ2-2; 7 nucleotides line up with TRBD1. The germline gives CDR1 MNHNY, CDR2 SVGAGI (reference sequence). Trimming at V came to 5 bases and at J to 2 bases, leaving 11 bases not matched to a gene. This CDR3 is 17 amino acids long. This CDR3 reads CASSPGTVAFNTGELFF. The CDR3, as DNA: TGTGCCAGCAGTCCCGGGACAGTCGCCTTTAACACCGGGGAGCTGTTTTTT.

Comments on this clonotype: A read error is likely, as this CDR3 ends without the conserved phenylalanine or tryptophan. The chain links TRBV27 to TRBJ2-1; 15 bases line up with TRBD2. This CDR3 spans 18 amino acids. With V trimmed by 7 bases and J by 4 bases, 11 bases remained unmatched. Germline V lookup: CDR1 MNHEY, CDR2 SMNVEV (reference sequence). As DNA, the CDR3 is TGTGCCAGCACCCCGGGACTAGCGGGAGGTCGACCTTACAATGAGCAGTTCGTC. It is translated as CASTPGLAGGRPYNEQFV.

The chain combines TRBV7-2 with TRBJ2-3; perhaps TRBD2 as D (5 bases). The CDR3 has 16 amino acids. In germline, CDR1 is SGHTA, CDR2 FQGNSA. Trimming left V 1 base short and J 3 bases short, with 14 bases between. CDR3 coding DNA: TGTGCCAGCAGCTTAGAGGGCGGCAGGAGGACAGATACGCAGTATTTT. This sequence encodes CASSLEGGRRTDTQYF. The complete variable domain, with remaining parts taken from reference TRBV7-2 and TRBJ2-3, reads GAGVSQSPSNKVTEKGKDVELRCDPISGHTALYWYRQSLGQGLEFLIYFQGNSAPDKSGLPSDRFSAERTGGSVSTLTIQRTQQEDSAVYLCASSLEGGRRTDTQYFGPGTRLTVL.

This clonotype was recorded a few times. This sequence joins TRBV14 and TRBJ2-4; 10 bases map to TRBD2. V trimming: 0 bases; J trimming: 0 bases; junction bases outside the gene matches: 8. The germline CDR1 and CDR2 sequences are SGHDN and FVKESK. The CDR3 spans 19 residues. As DNA, the CDR3 is TGTGCCAGCAGCCAAGAGACTAGCGGGCTCAGACTAGCCAAAAACATTCAGTACTTC. It translates to CASSQETSGLRLAKNIQYF.

This clonotype occurred many times. This chain connects TRBV7-2 to TRBJ1-3, with D hard to call. The CDR3 extends over 16 amino acids. V was pared by 5 bases and J by 0 bases, with 14 bases between. Germline CDR1 reads SGHTA; CDR2 reads FQGNSA. The CDR3 coding sequence is TGTGCCAGCAGCCAGGAACGGGTCGGCTCTGGAAACACCATATATTTT. Translated, it gives CASSQERVGSGNTIYF.

The genes are TRBV24-1 and TRBJ1-1; a weak D match, TRBD1 (5 bases). V dropped 8 bases and J dropped 4 bases, with 19 bases sitting between them. This CDR3 has 15 amino acids. Germline V gene lookup returns CDR1 KGHDR and CDR2 SFDVKD. CDR3 in DNA: TGTGCCACCACCCCAGGGCCAGGGCGGGGCACTGAAGCTTTCTTT. It encodes CATTPGPGRGTEAFF.

The chain is built from TRBV12-3 or TRBV12-4 and TRBJ1-5; weak D call: TRBD1 (5 bases). The CDR3 length is 16 residues. Trimming removed 2 bases at V and 2 bases at J, with 13 bases between. The CDR3 protein is CASSLRQGEGNQPQHF. CDR3 bases: TGTGCCAGCAGTTTAAGGCAGGGAGAAGGCAATCAGCCCCAGCATTTT.

The chain has TRBV7-8 and TRBJ2-7; tentatively, D is TRBD1 or TRBD2 (6 bases each). Trimming took 7 bases from V and 4 from J, leaving 14 bases between them. The CDR3 totals 13 residues. Germline-derived CDR1 and CDR2 are SGHVS and FQNEAQ. The CDR3 DNA reads TGTGCCAGCAAAGGGGGACTTCTATACGAGCAGTACTTC. Protein: CASKGGLLYEQYF.

The rearrangement joins TRBV7-2 to TRBJ2-2, with 8 bases fitting TRBD2. Per the germline V gene, CDR1 is SGHTA and CDR2 is FQGNSA. J was trimmed by 3 bases and V by 4 bases; bases with no gene match: 7. The CDR3 consists of 16 residues. The DNA of the CDR3 is TGTGCCAGCAGCTGGTCTAGCGGGTTCGACACCGGGGAGCTGTTTTTT. Translating it yields CASSWSSGFDTGELFF.

The CDR3 coding sequence is TGTGCCAGCAGCGGTGTTGGTGAGCAGTTCTTC. Amino acids: CASSGVGEQFF. The gene calls are TRBV14 and TRBJ2-1; D is uncertain. This CDR3 contains 11 residues. Germline CDR1 reads SGHDN; CDR2 reads FVKESK. The V and J ends lost 5 bases and 9 bases respectively, with 8 bases between them. The full variable domain, in which reference TRBV14 and TRBJ2-1 provide the parts outside the CDR3, is EAGVTQFPSHSVIEKGQTVTLRCDPISGHDNLYWYRRVMGKEIKFLLHFVKESKQDESGMPNNRFLAERTGGTYSTLKVQPAELEDSGVYFCASSGVGEQFFGPGTRLTVL.

A few counts support this clonotype. The chain uses TRBV6-5 and TRBJ1-2; TRBD1 might be the D (5 bases). CDR1 and CDR2 (germline): MNHEY, SVGAGI. This CDR3 region has 14 residues. The V end lost 0 bases, the J end lost 4 bases, and 9 bases lay between the germline ends. The CDR3 nucleotides read TGTGCCAGCAGTTACTCCGGGACCCTCTATGGCTACACCTTC. Translating it yields CASSYSGTLYGYTF.

The genes are TRBV7-8 and TRBJ2-5; TRBD1 or TRBD2 may be the D gene (6 bases each). V was trimmed by 2 bases and J by 1 base, leaving 11 bases between them. Germline values: CDR1 SGHVS, CDR2 FQNEAQ. The CDR3 has 15 residues. CDR3 amino acids: CASSLWRDTQETQYF. For the CDR3, the DNA is TGTGCCAGCAGCTTATGGCGGGACACCCAAGAGACCCAGTACTTC.

The chain couples TRBV19 to TRBJ1-3; D may be TRBD1 (5 bases). The CDR3 is 15 residues long. Trimming removed 6 bases at V and 0 bases at J, with 12 bases between. Per the germline V gene, CDR1 is LNHDA and CDR2 is SQIVND (reference sequence). The chain's CDR3 is CASRTTVSSGNTIYF. The CDR3, as DNA: TGTGCCAGTAGAACGACAGTCTCCTCTGGAAACACCATATATTTT.

Ten or more counts support this clonotype. This chain uses TRBV7-3 with TRBJ2-7; 8 bases map to TRBD2. Germline V gives CDR1 SGHTA, CDR2 FQGTGA. The CDR3 has 16 residues. V shed 5 bases and J 0 bases; nucleotides not matched to a gene: 9. CDR3 amino acids: CASSPQAGVLSYEQYF. CDR3 DNA: TGTGCCAGCAGCCCCCAAGCGGGAGTCCTCTCCTACGAGCAGTACTTC.

This clonotype was counted a few times. The chain employs TRBV12-3 or TRBV12-4 and TRBJ2-7, with D possibly being TRBD1 (5 bases). The V end lost 3 bases, the J end lost 3 bases, and 9 bases lay between the germline ends. The CDR3 is 13 amino acids. The CDR3 is CASSFRGDYEQYF. The DNA of the CDR3 is TGTGCCAGCAGTTTTAGGGGCGACTACGAGCAGTACTTC.

This clonotype occurred a few times. V is TRBV27 and J is TRBJ1-1, with 8 bases identical to TRBD1. CDR1 is MNHEY, CDR2 SMNVEV, per germline (reference sequence). Trimming removed 5 bases from V and 6 bases from J; junction bases left unmatched: 11. The CDR3 spans 15 residues. The CDR3 is CASSPTSDRVSEAFF. As DNA, the CDR3 is TGTGCCAGCAGTCCCACTTCGGACAGGGTATCTGAAGCTTTCTTT.

Concerning this clonotype itself: A read error is possible here, since a much larger clone lies one base away. DNA of the CDR3: TGTGCCAGCAGCCGGACAGGGTCCTACGAGCAGTACGTC. Residues: CASSRTGSYEQYV. The chain links TRBV7-2 to TRBJ2-7; 8 bases agree with TRBD1. Germline CDR1 reads SGHTA; CDR2 reads FQGNSA. The CDR3 length is 13 residues. The V segment lost 5 bases and the J segment 1 base; nucleotides outside the gene matches: 1.

Sample share makes this clonotype medium-sized (0.01 to 0.1%). The chain is built from TRBV7-8 and TRBJ1-1; maybe TRBD1 (5 bases). V shed 3 bases and J shed 5 bases, with 7 bases lying between them. The germline CDR1 and CDR2 sequences are SGHVS and FQNEAQ. The CDR3 sequence is 12 residues long. DNA for the CDR3: TGTGCCAGCAGCTTGGGGGAGACTGAAGCTTTCTTT. Residues: CASSLGETEAFF. The full variable domain, its missing parts supplied by reference TRBV7-8 and TRBJ1-1, is GAGVSQSPRYKVAKRGQDVALRCDPISGHVSLFWYQQALGQGPEFLTYFQNEAQLDKSGLPSDRFFAERPEGSVSTLKIQRTQQEDSAVYLCASSLGETEAFFGQGTRLTVV.

J is TRBJ2-1 and V is TRBV2; possible D gene TRBD2, 5 bases. V was trimmed by 8 bases and J by 6 bases, leaving 8 bases between them. The CDR3 sequence is 11 residues long. Per the germline V gene, CDR1 is SNHLY and CDR2 is FYNNEI. Here the CDR3 reads CASGSGNEQFF. The CDR3 coding sequence is TGTGCCAGCGGGAGCGGCAATGAGCAGTTCTTC. Full variable domain (missing parts from reference TRBV2 and TRBJ2-1): EPEVTQTPSHQVTQMGQEVILRCVPISNHLYFYWYRQILGQKVEFLVSFYNNEISEKSEIFDDQFSVERPDGSNFTLKIRSTKLEDSAMYFCASGSGNEQFFGPGTRLTVL.